A selection of T cell receptor beta chains follows, all from one sample in a study of T cell responses to AZD1222 COVID-19 vaccine. Measured with immunoSEQ multiplex PCR; TCRdb has only the in-frame clones, and not every one. Of 240,000 or so clones detected, more than 85% appear once; the ten largest clones hold around 0.5%. This specimen consisted of peripheral blood, obtained on day 0 of AZD1222 vaccination. These receptors were obtained from an adult in good health. The CDR3 runs from the conserved cysteine through the conserved F or W. Each record gives: D gene, J gene, V gene, clone size, CDR3 DNA, CDR3 protein. A D gene is named only where the DNA matches it firmly. A clone size is listed for some rows: how often the clone was seen (once, few, many), or a class if it is expanded.

D gene: .; J gene: TRBJ2-7; V gene: TRBV5-1; clone size: .; CDR3 DNA: TGCGCCAGCAGCCTGTCGCCCGACTACGAGCAGTACTTC; CDR3 protein: CASSLSPDYEQYF
D gene: TRBD1; J gene: TRBJ1-6; V gene: TRBV28; clone size: .; CDR3 DNA: TGTGCCAGCAGGGGACCGGGACAGTATAATTCACCCCTCCACTTT; CDR3 protein: CASRGPGQYNSPLHF
D gene: .; J gene: TRBJ1-1; V gene: TRBV6-5; clone size: few; CDR3 DNA: TGTGCCAGCAGCAACGCAGACGGAAAGAACACTGAAGCTTTCTTT; CDR3 protein: CASSNADGKNTEAFF
D gene: TRBD2; J gene: TRBJ2-5; V gene: TRBV6-2/TRBV6-3; clone size: few; CDR3 DNA: TGTGCCAGCAGTGCCGGGGGACTAGGAAGAGAGACCCAGTACTTC; CDR3 protein: CASSAGGLGRETQYF
D gene: .; J gene: TRBJ2-1; V gene: TRBV12-3/TRBV12-4; clone size: .; CDR3 DNA: TGTGCCAGCAGTTTTTCAGGGAACAATGAGCAGTTCTTC; CDR3 protein: CASSFSGNNEQFF
D gene: .; J gene: TRBJ1-5; V gene: TRBV19; clone size: .; CDR3 DNA: TGTGCCAGTAGTTGGCAGCGTAGCAATCAGCCCCAGCATTTT; CDR3 protein: CASSWQRSNQPQHF
D gene: TRBD1; J gene: TRBJ1-5; V gene: TRBV10-3; clone size: .; CDR3 DNA: TGTGCCACCTCAGGACAGGGGATCAATCAGCCCCAGCATTTT; CDR3 protein: CATSGQGINQPQHF
D gene: .; J gene: TRBJ1-1; V gene: TRBV5-1; clone size: .; CDR3 DNA: TGCGCCAGCAGATACGAAATTGACAGCACTGAAGCTTTCTTT; CDR3 protein: CASRYEIDSTEAFF
D gene: TRBD1; J gene: TRBJ1-5; V gene: TRBV28; clone size: .; CDR3 DNA: TGTGCCAGCAGTCGCCGGACAGGGGGGTTCGCCCAGCATTTT; CDR3 protein: CASSRRTGGFAQHF
D gene: .; J gene: TRBJ2-7; V gene: TRBV5-1; clone size: .; CDR3 DNA: TGCGCCAGCAGCTTGGTTGGGACCTACGAGCAGTACTTC; CDR3 protein: CASSLVGTYEQYF
D gene: .; J gene: TRBJ1-1; V gene: TRBV5-5; clone size: .; CDR3 DNA: TGTGCCAGCAGCTTGGGGGGAGAAGGCGCGGTGAACACTGAAGCTTTCTTT; CDR3 protein: CASSLGGEGAVNTEAFF
D gene: .; J gene: TRBJ1-5; V gene: TRBV2; clone size: .; CDR3 DNA: TGTGCCAGCAGTGTTGATAAATTTAGCAATCAGCCCCAGCATTTT; CDR3 protein: CASSVDKFSNQPQHF
D gene: TRBD2; J gene: TRBJ2-1; V gene: TRBV5-1; clone size: .; CDR3 DNA: TGCGCCAGCGGACGGGCTAGCGGGGGCCTAAGTGAGCAGTTCTTC; CDR3 protein: CASGRASGGLSEQFF
D gene: TRBD2; J gene: TRBJ2-7; V gene: TRBV4-3; clone size: .; CDR3 DNA: TGCGCCAGTAAACCGGGACTAGCGTCATACGAGCAGTACTTC; CDR3 protein: CASKPGLASYEQYF
D gene: TRBD1; J gene: TRBJ2-4; V gene: TRBV19; clone size: .; CDR3 DNA: TGTGCCAGTTTGCCCTCCAGGGGGAACATTCAGTACTTC; CDR3 protein: CASLPSRGNIQYF
D gene: TRBD1; J gene: TRBJ2-7; V gene: TRBV18; clone size: .; CDR3 DNA: TGTGCCAGCTCTTCCGGGACAGTCACGTCCTACGAGCAGTACTTC; CDR3 protein: CASSSGTVTSYEQYF
D gene: .; J gene: TRBJ1-3; V gene: TRBV6-5; clone size: .; CDR3 DNA: TGTGCCAGCACCACAGGGTACTCTGGAAACACCATATATTTT; CDR3 protein: CASTTGYSGNTIYF
D gene: .; J gene: TRBJ2-7; V gene: TRBV5-4; clone size: .; CDR3 DNA: TGTGCCAGCAGCTTGGAGGGGCTATCCTACGAGCAGTACTTC; CDR3 protein: CASSLEGLSYEQYF
D gene: .; J gene: TRBJ2-1; V gene: TRBV28; clone size: .; CDR3 DNA: TGTGCCAGCGTCACCGCCAATGAGCAGTTCTTC; CDR3 protein: CASVTANEQFF
D gene: .; J gene: TRBJ1-6; V gene: TRBV6-2/TRBV6-3; clone size: .; CDR3 DNA: TGTGCCAGCAGTTACTCTCCGAATTCACCCCTCCACTTT; CDR3 protein: CASSYSPNSPLHF
D gene: TRBD2; J gene: TRBJ2-5; V gene: TRBV7-9; clone size: .; CDR3 DNA: TGTGCCAGCAGCTGGGACCGGGGGGTGGAGACCCAGTACTTC; CDR3 protein: CASSWDRGVETQYF
D gene: .; J gene: TRBJ2-6; V gene: TRBV5-6; clone size: .; CDR3 DNA: TGTGCCAGCAGCTTCGAACTCCACTCTGGGGCCAACGTCCTGACTTTC; CDR3 protein: CASSFELHSGANVLTF
D gene: .; J gene: TRBJ1-3; V gene: TRBV10-3; clone size: .; CDR3 DNA: TGTGCCATCAGTGAGGACACGCTCTCTGGAAACACCATATATTTT; CDR3 protein: CAISEDTLSGNTIYF
D gene: .; J gene: TRBJ2-3; V gene: TRBV4-3; clone size: .; CDR3 DNA: TGCGCCAGCAGCCAAGGGACTCTAGGGACAGATACGCAGTATTTT; CDR3 protein: CASSQGTLGTDTQYF
D gene: .; J gene: TRBJ1-2; V gene: TRBV6-5; clone size: .; CDR3 DNA: TGTGCCAGCAGTTCCAATCCGCCCTACTATGGCTACACCTTC; CDR3 protein: CASSSNPPYYGYTF
D gene: .; J gene: TRBJ2-7; V gene: TRBV5-5; clone size: .; CDR3 DNA: TGTGCCAGCAGCTTGTGGACAGGGAGGGCCTACGAGCAGTACTTC; CDR3 protein: CASSLWTGRAYEQYF
D gene: TRBD2; J gene: TRBJ2-1; V gene: TRBV4-1; clone size: .; CDR3 DNA: TGCGCCAGCAGCCAAGTTGCTACTAGCGGGGGGCCCGCCAATGAGCAGTTCTTC; CDR3 protein: CASSQVATSGGPANEQFF
D gene: .; J gene: TRBJ1-5; V gene: TRBV19; clone size: .; CDR3 DNA: TGTGCCAGTAGTTCCCTCGCGAAAGGGATCAATCAGCCCCAGCATTTT; CDR3 protein: CASSSLAKGINQPQHF
D gene: TRBD1; J gene: TRBJ1-2; V gene: TRBV19; clone size: .; CDR3 DNA: TGTGCCAGTAATGCCGGGACAGCACCTAACTATGGCTACACCTTC; CDR3 protein: CASNAGTAPNYGYTF